One and the same sample provided the 10 T cell receptor beta chains below, sequenced in a study of T cells in Graves' hyperthyroidism and ophthalmopathy. RNA transcripts were the template for amplifying TCR beta CDR3 regions. The study used the HTBI primer set for a first-round RT-PCR of the TCR CDR3. TCRdb used MiXCR to reprocess the multiplex PCR reads, holding one entry per CDR3 protein. The sample carries about 200,000 distinct CDR3 sequences, around a sixth recorded once. Sequenced material: blood. Receptors were obtained from a woman aged 50 to 60 with Graves' hyperthyroidism.

This sequence joins TRBV12-3 or TRBV12-4 and TRBJ2-1, with 10 bases that match TRBD1. The CDR3 runs 15 residues. J was trimmed by 6 bases and V by 2 bases; bases with no gene match: 4. In DNA form, the CDR3 reads TGTGCCAGCAGTTTAAGACAGGGGGCCGTCAATGAGCAGTTCTTC. Protein product: CASSLRQGAVNEQFF.

The sample holds one count of this clonotype. J is TRBJ2-5 and V is TRBV9, with no clear D. Deletions cut 0 bases from V and 1 base from J, with 13 bases between. The CDR3 covers 16 residues. Germline V gene lookup returns CDR1 SGDLS and CDR2 YYNGEE. CDR3 in amino acids: CASSVDDTHPQETQYF. DNA of the CDR3: TGTGCCAGCAGCGTAGATGACACCCATCCCCAAGAGACCCAGTACTTC.

The rearrangement links TRBV7-6 to TRBJ1-4; D is unclear. Looked up from germline, CDR1 is SGHVS and CDR2 is FNYEAQ. The CDR3 covers 14 residues. Trimming pared 1 base from V and 7 bases from J, leaving 10 bases between. CDR3 sequence (DNA): TGTGCCAGCAGCTTAGGCGGTTCCCCTGAAAAACTGTTTTTT. It encodes CASSLGGSPEKLFF.

This clonotype was seen a handful of times. The rearrangement joins TRBV5-5 to TRBJ2-2; no clear D. This CDR3 contains 13 residues. Germline CDR1 is SGHKS and CDR2 is YYEKEE (reference sequence). V dropped 3 bases and J dropped 9 bases, with 12 bases sitting between them. CDR3 in amino acids: CASSSVDGRELFF. The CDR3 DNA is TGTGCCAGCAGCTCGGTGGACGGCCGGGAGCTGTTTTTT.

This clonotype is medium-sized (0.01 to 0.1%). This chain joins TRBV11-2 and TRBJ2-1, with a tentative D call TRBD2 (6 bases). The germline V and J ends were trimmed by 1 base and 4 bases, with 11 bases remaining between them. From germline, CDR1 is SGHAT and CDR2 FQNNGV. CDR3 size: 15 residues. This CDR3 reads CASSLGSGLYNEQFF. The CDR3 DNA is TGTGCCAGCAGCTTAGGGTCGGGACTTTACAATGAGCAGTTCTTC.

In regard to this clonotype: One base away lies a much larger clone, so this may be a sequencing read error. The chain joins TRBV10-3 to TRBJ1-2, with D maybe TRBD1 (5 bases). This CDR3 has 14 residues. CDR1 is ENHRY, CDR2 SYGVKD, per germline. The CDR3 DNA sequence: TGTGCCATCAGCTCTCCGCAGGGAGGATTCGGCTACGCCTTC. Translation: CAISSPQGGFGYAF.

The CDR3 loop reads CASSEGGAYYGYTF. The CDR3, as DNA: TGTGCCAGCAGCGAGGGGGGCGCCTACTATGGCTACACCTTC. V gene TRBV7-8 combines with J gene TRBJ1-2; possibly TRBD1 for D (6 bases). The germline CDR1 and CDR2 sequences are SGHVS and FQNEAQ. The CDR3 spans 14 residues. Trimming took off 5 bases at V and 3 bases at J, with 13 bases between the two ends.

V gene TRBV12-3 or TRBV12-4 combines with J gene TRBJ1-2; D not certain. CDR3 length equals 13 residues. Deletions cut 3 bases from V and 4 bases from J, with 9 bases between. The CDR3 region has the DNA TGTGCCAGCAGTTTTGTGGAGGCCTATGGCTACACCTTC. Translation gives CASSFVEAYGYTF.

This clonotype was detected a few times. The chain combines TRBV3-1 with TRBJ1-2; a weak D match, TRBD1 (5 bases). Germline CDR1 and CDR2: LGHDT and YNNKEL (reference sequence). This CDR3 is 14 amino acids long. V lost 0 bases and J lost 4, with 9 bases in between. The CDR3: CASSQDRQIYGYTF. The DNA of the CDR3 is TGTGCCAGCAGCCAAGATCGACAGATCTATGGCTACACCTTC.

The V call is TRBV14, the J call TRBJ2-7; 7 positions match TRBD2. The ends lost 3 bases at V and 2 bases at J; junction bases unmatched: 7. The germline V gene has CDR1 SGHDN and CDR2 FVKESK. The CDR3 totals 15 residues. DNA of the CDR3: TGTGCCAGCAGCCAGAGCGGGAAGGCCACCTACGAGCAGTACTTC. This codes for CASSQSGKATYEQYF. Supplemented by reference TRBV14 and TRBJ2-7, the full variable domain reads EAGVTQFPSHSVIEKGQTVTLRCDPISGHDNLYWYRRVMGKEIKFLLHFVKESKQDESGMPNNRFLAERTGGTYSTLKVQPAELEDSGVYFCASSQSGKATYEQYFGPGTRLTVT.